Presented here are 30 T cell receptor beta chains from one specimen sequenced in a study of T cell changes during pregnancy in multiple sclerosis. Only in-frame clones appear in the TCRdb table, and some are missing; sequencing was by immunoSEQ multiplex PCR. Of tens of thousands of clones detected, roughly nine tenths appear once; the ten largest clones hold approximately 0.67%. The sequencing used CD4+ T cells from peripheral blood mononuclear cells, collected in the first trimester of pregnancy. These receptor sequences come from a female donor with multiple sclerosis, enrolled in a pregnancy study.

The chain recombines TRBV7-8 with TRBJ1-5; the D is unclear. This CDR3 contains 15 residues. The V gene's germline CDR1 is SGHVS and CDR2 FQNEAQ. Trimming stripped 1 base from V and 3 bases from J, with 10 bases between. Here the CDR3 DNA reads TGTGCCAGCAGCTTAGATTGGCAGGTCAATCAGCCCCAGCATTTT. Amino acid sequence: CASSLDWQVNQPQHF.

This chain connects TRBV5-6 to TRBJ2-1; D gene unclear. CDR3 length equals 15 residues. Per the germline V gene, CDR1 is SGHDT and CDR2 is YYEEEE. V was shortened by 0 bases and J by 4 bases, with 11 bases between the two germline ends. Here the CDR3 DNA reads TGTGCCAGCAGCTTGGATCTTGGCCCTTACAATGAGCAGTTCTTC. Amino acid sequence: CASSLDLGPYNEQFF.

This clone was seen a handful of times. The chain is built from TRBV29-1 and TRBJ2-2, with 11 bases lining up with TRBD1. Germline assignment: CDR1 SQVTM and CDR2 ANQGSEA. The CDR3 contains 13 residues. V dropped 8 bases and J dropped 4; count of bases not matched to a gene: 3. The CDR3 nucleotides are TGCAGCATGGGACAGGGGGGCACCGGGGAGCTGTTTTTT. This gives the protein CSMGQGGTGELFF.

The V call is TRBV7-9, the J call TRBJ2-1, with TRBD1 as a possible D gene (5 bases). The CDR3 is 17 amino acids. The ends were cut back, 2 bases at V and 6 bases at J, with 20 bases in the middle. Germline V CDR1 and CDR2: SEHNR, FQNEAQ (reference sequence). CDR3 sequence (DNA): TGTGCCAGCAGCTTAAAGGCAGGGCCGGAATACGGCAATGAGCAGTTCTTC. Amino acids: CASSLKAGPEYGNEQFF.

A single count supports this clone. The chain combines TRBV10-3 with TRBJ2-1; 12 bases are a match to TRBD2. CDR1 and CDR2 from the germline V gene are ENHRY and SYGVKD. The CDR3 has 15 residues. The V gene end was trimmed by 4 bases and the J gene end by 6 bases; junction bases not matched to a gene: 4. CDR3 nucleotide sequence: TGTGCCATCAGTGCGGCTAGCGGGAGGGGCAATGAGCAGTTCTTC. Its protein is CAISAASGRGNEQFF.

This chain connects TRBV19 to TRBJ1-4; possibly TRBD1 for D (6 bases). CDR1 is LNHDA and CDR2 is SQIVND in the germline V gene (reference sequence). CDR3 size: 15 residues. V was pared by 5 bases and J by 7 bases, with 17 bases between. This CDR3 is CASSPVGGAGEKLFF. CDR3 nucleotide sequence: TGTGCCAGTAGTCCCGTCGGGGGGGCAGGTGAAAAACTGTTTTTT.

This clone was recorded only once. J is TRBJ1-1 and V is TRBV2, with a possible D match to TRBD1 (6 bases). V lost 9 bases and J 6 bases, leaving 14 bases between the germline ends. Germline V gives CDR1 SNHLY, CDR2 FYNNEI. This CDR3 comprises 12 residues. CDR3 loop: CASHREGAEAFF. DNA for the CDR3: TGTGCCAGTCACAGGGAAGGGGCTGAAGCTTTCTTT.

This clone was picked up one time. The rearrangement uses TRBV7-2 and TRBJ2-3; 8 nucleotides line up with TRBD1. CDR1 is SGHTA, CDR2 FQGNSA, per germline. V was pared by 3 bases and J by 4 bases, with 6 bases of the junction left unmatched. This CDR3 region has 15 residues. DNA of the CDR3: TGTGCCAGCAGCTTGGACAGGGTACCTTCAGATACGCAGTATTTT. This gives the protein CASSLDRVPSDTQYF.

This clone was picked up one time. V gene TRBV28 combines with J gene TRBJ1-4, with unresolved D. Trimming pared 3 bases from V and 8 bases from J, leaving 13 bases between. Per the germline V gene, CDR1 is MDHEN and CDR2 is SYDVKM. The CDR3 is 14 amino acids. As DNA, the CDR3 is TGTGCCAGCAGTTTTGCGGGGAGCGACGAAAAACTGTTTTTT. Translation: CASSFAGSDEKLFF. The full variable domain, in which reference TRBV28 and TRBJ1-4 provide the parts outside the CDR3, is DVKVTQSSRYLVKRTGEKVFLECVQDMDHENMFWYRQDPGLGLRLIYFSYDVKMKEKGDIPEGYSVSREKKERFSLILESASTNQTSMYLCASSFAGSDEKLFFGSGTQLSVL.

The chain carries TRBV5-8 and TRBJ2-4, with D perhaps matching TRBD1 (6 bases). The V end was cut by 5 bases, the J end by 2 bases, with 11 bases between. CDR3 length: 14 amino acids. Germline V gene data show CDR1 as SGHTS and CDR2 as YDEGEE. The chain's CDR3 is CASSRGHPKNIQYF. The CDR3 region has the DNA TGTGCCAGCAGTAGGGGACACCCCAAAAACATTCAGTACTTC.

The genes are TRBV5-1 and TRBJ2-7; 7 nucleotides agree with TRBD2. Trimming at V came to 7 bases and at J to 2 bases, leaving 3 bases not matched to a gene. The CDR3 length is 12 residues. CDR1 is SGHRS, CDR2 YFSETQ, per germline. The CDR3 sequence: CASSGTTYEQYF. The CDR3, as DNA: TGCGCCAGCTCCGGGACTACCTACGAGCAGTACTTC.

The rearrangement joins TRBV5-6 to TRBJ1-1; a weak D match, TRBD1 (6 bases). V was cut by 6 bases and J by 10 bases, with 22 bases left in between. This CDR3 contains 14 residues. Looked up from germline, CDR1 is SGHDT and CDR2 is YYEEEE. CDR3 sequence (DNA): TGTGCCAGCAAAGCTATAAACAGGGAGACGGCAGCTTTCTTT. The encoded protein is CASKAINRETAAFF.

This chain connects TRBV6-6 to TRBJ1-4; maybe TRBD1 (5 bases). This CDR3 has 15 residues. Germline assignment: CDR1 MNHNY and CDR2 SVGAGI (reference sequence). V shed 2 bases and J shed 1 base, with 8 bases lying between them. CDR3 loop: CASSYLTGTNEKLFF. CDR3 nucleotide sequence: TGTGCCAGCAGTTACCTAACAGGAACTAATGAAAAACTGTTTTTT.

V usage is TRBV7-2 and J usage is TRBJ2-1; 10 nucleotides agree with TRBD2. The CDR3 is 14 amino acids. J lost 8 bases, V lost 6 bases, and 7 bases had no gene match. Germline V gene data show CDR1 as SGHTA and CDR2 as FQGNSA. CDR3 region: CASRPGLANHEQFF. For the CDR3, the DNA is TGTGCCAGCAGGCCGGGACTAGCGAACCATGAGCAGTTCTTC.

This sequence joins TRBV6-5 and TRBJ2-7, with TRBD1 matching 7 bases. Germline V gene data show CDR1 as MNHEY and CDR2 as SVGAGI. V was pared by 6 bases and J by 1 base, with 6 bases of the junction left unmatched. This CDR3 spans 14 amino acids. The CDR3 loop reads CASSLDRLSYEQYF. CDR3 in DNA: TGTGCCAGCAGCCTGGACAGGCTTTCCTACGAGCAGTACTTC.

This clone was picked up one time. The chain employs TRBV29-1 and TRBJ2-1; 11 nucleotides agree with TRBD1. J was trimmed by 5 bases and V by 5 bases; bases with no gene match: 5. Germline lookup yields CDR1 SQVTM and CDR2 ANQGSEA. This CDR3 has 14 amino acids. CDR3 residues: CSVRDRGWDNEQFF. CDR3 DNA: TGCAGCGTTCGGGACAGGGGGTGGGACAATGAGCAGTTCTTC.

The V gene is TRBV18, the J gene TRBJ2-1, with 9 bases fitting TRBD1. J gave up 3 bases and V 5 bases, and 2 bases lay outside the gene matches. The CDR3 runs to 14 residues. CDR1 is KGHSH and CDR2 is LQKENI in the germline V gene. CDR3 sequence: CASSGQGNYNEQFF. The DNA of the CDR3 is TGTGCCAGCTCAGGACAGGGGAACTACAATGAGCAGTTCTTC.

This chain joins TRBV9 and TRBJ2-1, with TRBD2 identical over 13 bases. Germline V gives CDR1 SGDLS, CDR2 YYNGEE. The V and J ends lost 3 bases and 4 bases, in that order; junction bases with no gene match: 7. This CDR3 region has 17 residues. The CDR3 is CASSAGLAGAKYNEQFF. CDR3 sequence (DNA): TGTGCCAGCAGCGCAGGACTAGCGGGAGCCAAATACAATGAGCAGTTCTTC.

The gene calls are TRBV7-2 and TRBJ2-5, with TRBD2 matching over 8 bases. V trimming: 0 bases; J trimming: 1 base; junction bases outside the gene matches: 4. CDR3 length equals 16 residues. Germline-derived CDR1 and CDR2 are SGHTA and FQGNSA. The CDR3 region has the DNA TGTGCCAGCAGCTTAGCGGCCCTAGCGGGCCAAGAGACCCAGTACTTC. The encoded protein is CASSLAALAGQETQYF.

This chain connects TRBV7-2 to TRBJ1-1; a possible D gene is TRBD1 (6 bases). The V gene lost 5 bases and the J gene lost 4 bases, with 17 bases spanning the gap. The CDR3 loop spans 15 amino acids. Germline CDR1 and CDR2: SGHTA and FQGNSA. Here the CDR3 reads CASSPGGGWGTEAFF. In DNA, the CDR3 is TGTGCCAGCAGCCCTGGCGGGGGCTGGGGCACTGAAGCTTTCTTT.

This chain links TRBV6-5 with TRBJ2-7; D may be TRBD1 (6 bases). This CDR3 spans 12 amino acids. The V end lost 10 bases, the J end lost 3 bases, and 13 bases lay between the germline ends. CDR1 is MNHEY, CDR2 SVGAGI, per germline. The CDR3 protein is CATTGTRYEQYF. CDR3 in DNA: TGTGCCACTACCGGGACACGCTACGAGCAGTACTTC.

This clone occurred a few times. Other DNA sequences in this specimen translate into the identical CDR3. The rearrangement joins TRBV7-9 to TRBJ2-7; no reliable D call. The CDR3 is 13 residues long. Trimming pared 5 bases from V and 2 bases from J, leaving 10 bases between. CDR1 is SEHNR, CDR2 FQNEAQ, per germline (reference sequence). Here the CDR3 reads CASSNPGPYEQYF. The CDR3 DNA reads TGTGCCAGCAGCAACCCAGGTCCCTACGAGCAGTACTTC.

The chain employs TRBV25-1 and TRBJ2-7; tentative D call: TRBD2 (5 bases). Germline V gene data show CDR1 as MGHDK and CDR2 as SYGVNS. Trimming cost V 1 base and J 8 bases, with 9 bases left between them. The CDR3 is 12 amino acids. The CDR3 region is CASSESGGKQYF. CDR3 nucleotide sequence: TGTGCCAGCAGTGAATCTGGAGGCAAGCAGTACTTC.

The chain combines TRBV29-1 with TRBJ1-1, with TRBD1 matching over 7 bases. J gave up 5 bases and V 4 bases, and 13 bases lay outside the gene matches. Germline CDR1 and CDR2: SQVTM and ANQGSEA. The CDR3 consists of 15 residues. This CDR3 reads CSVGGHRGSGTEAFF. The CDR3 DNA reads as TGCAGCGTTGGTGGACACAGGGGCTCGGGGACTGAAGCTTTCTTT.

The chain is built from TRBV28 and TRBJ1-5; 9 bases align to TRBD1. V lost 6 bases, J lost 2 bases, and 8 bases stayed unmatched. The CDR3 totals 16 residues. Germline CDR1 MDHEN, CDR2 SYDVKM. In DNA form, the CDR3 reads TGTGCCAGCAGGAACCTTAGGACAGGGGGCAATCAGCCCCAGCATTTT. Translation: CASRNLRTGGNQPQHF.

The chain recombines TRBV4-2 with TRBJ1-1, with D maybe TRBD1 (6 bases). The CDR3 extends over 14 amino acids. V was clipped by 2 bases and J by 3 bases, with 10 bases between them. Germline V gives CDR1 LGHNA, CDR2 YNFKEQ. The CDR3, as DNA: TGTGCCAGCAGCCAAAGGGGGGGGGACACTGAAGCTTTCTTT. Protein sequence: CASSQRGGDTEAFF.

In its sample, this clone was seen a few times. This sequence joins TRBV2 and TRBJ2-5, with 8 bases aligning to TRBD1. CDR1 and CDR2 from the germline V gene are SNHLY and FYNNEI. The junction had 11 bases not matched to a gene; V was cut back by 6 bases and J by 2 bases. This CDR3 is 16 amino acids long. CDR3 bases: TGTGCCAGCAGGACAGGGGTGGCAGGTTCGCAAGAGACCCAGTACTTC. Translated: CASRTGVAGSQETQYF.

The genes are TRBV4-3 and TRBJ2-5, with 9 positions matching TRBD2. Germline CDR1 LGHNA, CDR2 YSLEER. V dropped 5 bases and J dropped 5; count of bases not matched to a gene: 12. The CDR3 consists of 16 residues. Written as DNA, the CDR3 is TGCGCCAGCAGCTTACAACGATCCCTAGCGGGGGAGACCCAGTACTTC. This gives the protein CASSLQRSLAGETQYF.

This clone was seen once. The gene calls are TRBV5-1 and TRBJ2-1; tentative D call: TRBD2 (6 bases). V was clipped by 5 bases and J by 0 bases, with 12 bases between them. The CDR3 is 15 amino acids. Per germline, CDR1 SGHRS and CDR2 YFSETQ. The DNA of the CDR3 is TGCGCCAGCAGTGGGGGGAGGCACTCCTACAATGAGCAGTTCTTC. It is translated as CASSGGRHSYNEQFF. The full variable domain, in which reference TRBV5-1 and TRBJ2-1 provide the parts outside the CDR3, is KAGVTQTPRYLIKTRGQQVTLSCSPISGHRSVSWYQQTPGQGLQFLFEYFSETQRNKGNFPGRFSGRQFSNSRSEMNVSTLELGDSALYLCASSGGRHSYNEQFFGPGTRLTVL.

The V call is TRBV2, the J call TRBJ2-1; 13 positions agree with TRBD2. Unmatched junction bases numbered 7, after V lost 7 bases and J lost 10 bases. CDR3 length equals 14 residues. Germline CDR1 is SNHLY and CDR2 is FYNNEI. The CDR3 sequence is CASIRTSGSGEQFF. The CDR3 bases are TGTGCCAGCATCCGGACTAGCGGGAGTGGGGAGCAGTTCTTC.